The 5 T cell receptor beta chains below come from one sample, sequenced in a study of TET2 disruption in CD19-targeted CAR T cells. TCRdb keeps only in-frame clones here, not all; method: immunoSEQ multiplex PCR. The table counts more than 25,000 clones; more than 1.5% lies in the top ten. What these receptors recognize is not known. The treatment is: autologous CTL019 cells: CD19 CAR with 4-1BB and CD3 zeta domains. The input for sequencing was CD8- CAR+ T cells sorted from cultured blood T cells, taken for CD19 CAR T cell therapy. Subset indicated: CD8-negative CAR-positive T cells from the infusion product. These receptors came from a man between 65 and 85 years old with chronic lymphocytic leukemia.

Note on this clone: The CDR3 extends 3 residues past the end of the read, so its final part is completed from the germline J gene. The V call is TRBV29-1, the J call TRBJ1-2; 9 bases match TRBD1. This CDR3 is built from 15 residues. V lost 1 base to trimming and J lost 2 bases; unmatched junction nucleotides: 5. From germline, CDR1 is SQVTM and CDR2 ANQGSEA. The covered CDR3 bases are TGCAGCGTTGAAGCAACAGGGGGCGGGAACTATGGC. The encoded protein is CSVEATGGGNYG. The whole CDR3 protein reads CSVEATGGGNYGYTF.

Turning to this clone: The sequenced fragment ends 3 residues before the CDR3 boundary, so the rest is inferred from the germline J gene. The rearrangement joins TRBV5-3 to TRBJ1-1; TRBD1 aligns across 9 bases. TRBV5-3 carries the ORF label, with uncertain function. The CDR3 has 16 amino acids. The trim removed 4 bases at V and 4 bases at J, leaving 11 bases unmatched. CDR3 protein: CARSALQQGAGTEAFF. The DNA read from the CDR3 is TGTGCCAGAAGCGCTTTACAACAGGGGGCAGGCACTGAA.

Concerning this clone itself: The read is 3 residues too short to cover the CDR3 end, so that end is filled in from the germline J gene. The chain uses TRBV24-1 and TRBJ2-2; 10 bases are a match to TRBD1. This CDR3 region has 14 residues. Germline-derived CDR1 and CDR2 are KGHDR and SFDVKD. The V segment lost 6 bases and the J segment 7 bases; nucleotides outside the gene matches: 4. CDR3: CATSPGQGYGELFF. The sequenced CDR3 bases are TGTGCCACCAGTCCGGGACAGGGGTACGGGGAG.

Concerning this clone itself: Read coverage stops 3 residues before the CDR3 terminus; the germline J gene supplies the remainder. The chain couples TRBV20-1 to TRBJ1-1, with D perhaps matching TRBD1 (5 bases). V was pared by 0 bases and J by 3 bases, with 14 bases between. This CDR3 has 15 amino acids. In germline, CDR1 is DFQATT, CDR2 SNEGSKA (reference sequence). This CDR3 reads CSARDTSVGHTEAFF. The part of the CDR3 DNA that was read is TGCAGTGCTAGAGATACCTCAGTGGGGCACACTGAA.

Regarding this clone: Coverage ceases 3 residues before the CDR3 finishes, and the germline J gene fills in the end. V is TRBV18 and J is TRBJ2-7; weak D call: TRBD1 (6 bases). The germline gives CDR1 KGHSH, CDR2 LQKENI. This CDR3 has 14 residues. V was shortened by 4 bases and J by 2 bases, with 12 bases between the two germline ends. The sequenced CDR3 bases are TGTGCCAGCTCACGGGGCAGGGGCGCCTACGAG. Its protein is CASSRGRGAYE. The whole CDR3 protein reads CASSRGRGAYEQYF.